This is a list of T cell receptor beta chains from one sample in a study of blood T cell repertoires in COVID-19. Sequenced by immunoSEQ multiplex PCR; TCRdb stores in-frame clones only, minus some. The table includes about 140,000 clones, approximately 82% detected once. Source material: peripheral blood. Every receptor here comes from a human donor in a cohort sampled during active COVID-19. Each CDR3 is given with its conserved first and last residue. A D gene is named only where the DNA matches it firmly. Only part of the rows carry a size: once, few, many, or a class if the clone is expanded.

D gene: TRBD1; clone size: NA; V gene: TRBV29-1; J gene: TRBJ2-7; CDR3 protein: CSVEIAETGSYEQYF; CDR3 DNA: TGCAGCGTTGAAATAGCCGAGACAGGGTCCTACGAGCAGTACTTC
D gene: NA; clone size: NA; V gene: TRBV5-6; J gene: TRBJ2-1; CDR3 protein: CASSWQISYNEQFF; CDR3 DNA: TGTGCCAGCAGCTGGCAAATCTCCTACAATGAGCAGTTCTTC
D gene: NA; clone size: NA; V gene: TRBV18; J gene: TRBJ2-2; CDR3 protein: CASSPTRLGDTGELFF; CDR3 DNA: TGTGCCAGCTCACCCACCCGACTCGGGGACACCGGGGAGCTGTTTTTT
D gene: TRBD1; clone size: NA; V gene: TRBV4-1; J gene: TRBJ1-5; CDR3 protein: CASSQVADRAFPQHF; CDR3 DNA: TGCGCCAGCAGCCAAGTCGCGGACAGGGCCTTTCCCCAGCATTTT
D gene: TRBD1; clone size: NA; V gene: TRBV29-1; J gene: TRBJ1-4; CDR3 protein: CSVETGDDSPTNEKLFF; CDR3 DNA: TGCAGCGTGGAGACAGGGGATGATTCTCCAACTAATGAAAAACTGTTTTTT
D gene: TRBD1; clone size: NA; V gene: TRBV3-1/TRBV3-2; J gene: TRBJ1-2; CDR3 protein: CASSPGTGGYTF; CDR3 DNA: TGTGCCAGCAGTCCCGGGACAGGCGGCTACACCTTC
D gene: NA; clone size: NA; V gene: TRBV2; J gene: TRBJ2-2; CDR3 protein: CASRLADNTGELFF; CDR3 DNA: TGTGCCAGCAGACTAGCAGATAACACCGGGGAGCTGTTTTTT
D gene: NA; clone size: NA; V gene: TRBV14; J gene: TRBJ2-1; CDR3 protein: CASSLGLAGYNEQFF; CDR3 DNA: TGTGCCAGCAGCCTGGGACTGGCAGGGTACAATGAGCAGTTCTTC
D gene: TRBD2; clone size: NA; V gene: TRBV14; J gene: TRBJ2-1; CDR3 protein: CASSQRSGRIYNEQFF; CDR3 DNA: TGTGCCAGCAGCCAACGTAGCGGGAGGATTTACAATGAGCAGTTCTTC
D gene: TRBD1; clone size: NA; V gene: TRBV15; J gene: TRBJ1-3; CDR3 protein: CATSNDRAAGNTIYF; CDR3 DNA: TGTGCCACCAGCAACGACAGGGCGGCTGGAAACACCATATATTTT
D gene: NA; clone size: NA; V gene: TRBV12-5; J gene: TRBJ1-3; CDR3 protein: CASGLAWWGPSGNTIYF; CDR3 DNA: TGTGCTAGTGGTTTGGCTTGGTGGGGGCCCTCTGGAAACACCATATATTTT
D gene: TRBD1; clone size: NA; V gene: TRBV7-9; J gene: TRBJ1-5; CDR3 protein: CASSQRQGAASQHF; CDR3 DNA: TGTGCCAGCAGCCAAAGACAGGGGGCTGCATCCCAGCATTTT
D gene: NA; clone size: NA; V gene: TRBV9; J gene: TRBJ2-1; CDR3 protein: CASSEGATSGYYNEQFF; CDR3 DNA: TGTGCCAGCAGCGAGGGGGCAACTAGCGGCTATTACAATGAGCAGTTCTTC
D gene: NA; clone size: NA; V gene: TRBV27; J gene: TRBJ1-3; CDR3 protein: CASSARNSGNTIYF; CDR3 DNA: TGTGCCAGCAGCGCGCGTAACTCTGGAAACACCATATATTTT
D gene: NA; clone size: once; V gene: TRBV30; J gene: TRBJ1-1; CDR3 protein: CAWRSRHKNTEAFF; CDR3 DNA: TGTGCCTGGAGAAGCAGGCACAAGAACACTGAAGCTTTCTTT
D gene: TRBD1; clone size: NA; V gene: TRBV5-1; J gene: TRBJ1-4; CDR3 protein: CASRFGQGQEKLFF; CDR3 DNA: TGCGCCAGCAGATTCGGACAGGGACAAGAAAAACTGTTTTTT
D gene: NA; clone size: NA; V gene: TRBV5-8; J gene: TRBJ2-7; CDR3 protein: CASRPRSSYEQYF; CDR3 DNA: TGTGCCAGCAGGCCCCGGAGCTCTTACGAGCAGTACTTC
D gene: NA; clone size: NA; V gene: TRBV2; J gene: TRBJ2-3; CDR3 protein: CASSEEWTEGQYF; CDR3 DNA: TGTGCCAGCAGTGAAGAGTGGACGGAGGGGCAGTATTTT
D gene: NA; clone size: NA; V gene: TRBV29-1; J gene: TRBJ1-1; CDR3 protein: CSVEGHADTEAFF; CDR3 DNA: TGCAGCGTTGAGGGGCACGCTGACACTGAAGCTTTCTTT
D gene: TRBD1; clone size: NA; V gene: TRBV7-2; J gene: TRBJ2-2; CDR3 protein: CASSPNTIQGATGELFF; CDR3 DNA: TGTGCCAGCAGCCCAAATACGATACAGGGGGCGACCGGGGAGCTGTTTTTT
D gene: TRBD2; clone size: few; V gene: TRBV7-6; J gene: TRBJ2-3; CDR3 protein: CASSSTSGFSTDTQYF; CDR3 DNA: TGTGCCAGCAGCTCTACTAGCGGTTTTAGCACAGATACGCAGTATTTT
D gene: NA; clone size: NA; V gene: TRBV6-2/TRBV6-3; J gene: TRBJ2-3; CDR3 protein: CASSYPDSTDTQYF; CDR3 DNA: TGTGCCAGCAGTTACCCGGACTCAACAGATACGCAGTATTTT
D gene: TRBD1; clone size: once; V gene: TRBV7-2; J gene: TRBJ1-2; CDR3 protein: CASSTRTGHYGYTF; CDR3 DNA: TGTGCCAGCAGCACCAGGACAGGGCACTATGGCTACACCTTC
D gene: TRBD2; clone size: NA; V gene: TRBV6-5; J gene: TRBJ2-7; CDR3 protein: CASSYSSALGGAKYF; CDR3 DNA: TGTGCCAGCAGTTACTCGTCCGCTCTCGGGGGGGCGAAGTACTTC
D gene: TRBD2; clone size: NA; V gene: TRBV30; J gene: TRBJ2-3; CDR3 protein: CAWSVPGGVTDTQYF; CDR3 DNA: TGTGCCTGGAGTGTACCCGGGGGGGTTACAGATACGCAGTATTTT
D gene: NA; clone size: NA; V gene: TRBV3-1/TRBV3-2; J gene: TRBJ2-2; CDR3 protein: CASSQSNTGELFF; CDR3 DNA: TGTGCCAGCAGCCAGAGTAACACCGGGGAGCTGTTTTTT
D gene: NA; clone size: NA; V gene: TRBV10-3; J gene: TRBJ2-1; CDR3 protein: CAISETSEVAFGNEQFF; CDR3 DNA: TGTGCCATCAGTGAGACCTCCGAGGTGGCGTTCGGAAATGAGCAGTTCTTC
D gene: TRBD2; clone size: few; V gene: TRBV5-4; J gene: TRBJ2-7; CDR3 protein: CASSFFKASGSWEQYF; CDR3 DNA: TGTGCCAGCAGCTTTTTTAAGGCTAGCGGGAGTTGGGAGCAGTACTTC
D gene: TRBD2; clone size: NA; V gene: TRBV2; J gene: TRBJ2-1; CDR3 protein: CASRTSGLDNEQFF; CDR3 DNA: TGTGCCAGCAGAACCTCTGGACTAGACAATGAGCAGTTCTTC
D gene: TRBD1; clone size: NA; V gene: TRBV6-6; J gene: TRBJ2-3; CDR3 protein: CASSRDRGRSTDTQYF; CDR3 DNA: TGTGCCAGCAGCCGGGACAGGGGGCGTTCAACAGATACGCAGTATTTT
D gene: NA; clone size: NA; V gene: TRBV7-3; J gene: TRBJ2-7; CDR3 protein: CASSLASAGEQYF; CDR3 DNA: TGTGCCAGCAGCCTGGCTAGCGCCGGCGAGCAGTACTTC
D gene: TRBD1; clone size: NA; V gene: TRBV15; J gene: TRBJ2-5; CDR3 protein: CATSVDRGRETQYF; CDR3 DNA: TGTGCCACCAGCGTTGACAGGGGTCGAGAGACCCAGTACTTC
D gene: TRBD2; clone size: NA; V gene: TRBV9; J gene: TRBJ2-1; CDR3 protein: CASSPRLAKGSSSYNEQFF; CDR3 DNA: TGTGCCAGCAGCCCCCGACTAGCGAAAGGGAGCTCCTCCTACAATGAGCAGTTCTTC
D gene: TRBD1; clone size: NA; V gene: TRBV5-1; J gene: TRBJ2-3; CDR3 protein: CASSSGQVRDTQYF; CDR3 DNA: TGCGCCAGCAGCTCAGGACAGGTGCGAGATACGCAGTATTTT
D gene: TRBD2; clone size: NA; V gene: TRBV10-2; J gene: TRBJ2-7; CDR3 protein: CASRNVAGAGYEQYF; CDR3 DNA: TGCGCCAGCAGAAACGTAGCGGGAGCAGGTTACGAGCAGTACTTC
D gene: NA; clone size: medium-sized; V gene: TRBV24-1; J gene: TRBJ1-2; CDR3 protein: CATSDSRTRRGYTF; CDR3 DNA: TGTGCCACCAGTGATTCTAGGACTAGACGGGGCTACACCTTC
D gene: TRBD1; clone size: NA; V gene: TRBV7-9; J gene: TRBJ2-5; CDR3 protein: CASSPKGGSGQETQYF; CDR3 DNA: TGTGCCAGCAGCCCAAAAGGGGGCTCGGGGCAAGAGACCCAGTACTTC
D gene: TRBD2; clone size: NA; V gene: TRBV5-4; J gene: TRBJ2-7; CDR3 protein: CASSTGGTGHIYEQYF; CDR3 DNA: TGTGCCAGCAGCACGGGGGGGACGGGACACATCTACGAGCAGTACTTC
D gene: NA; clone size: NA; V gene: TRBV6-6; J gene: TRBJ2-4; CDR3 protein: CASSLDSKNIQYF; CDR3 DNA: TGTGCCAGCAGCCTCGACAGCAAAAACATTCAGTACTTC